One and the same sample provided the 2 T cell receptor beta chains below, sequenced in a study of blood T cell repertoires in COVID-19. Profiling relied on immunoSEQ multiplex PCR, and the TCRdb table lists in-frame clones only, not all of them. The data contain 100,000 to 150,000 clones, approximately 87% of them singletons. Sample: peripheral blood. Source of these receptors: a man in his 70s who had recovered from COVID-19.

This sequence joins TRBV5-4 and TRBJ1-2; D gene unclear. Between the trimmed V and J ends, which lost 2 bases and 8 bases, there was a span of 16 bases. The CDR3 covers 14 residues. Germline assignment: CDR1 SGHNT and CDR2 YYREEE (reference sequence). The CDR3 reads CASSLLDGRGGYTF. The CDR3 DNA reads TGTGCCAGCAGCTTACTAGACGGTCGCGGCGGCTACACCTTC.

The rearrangement uses TRBV5-4 and TRBJ2-5; D remains ambiguous. Germline assignment: CDR1 SGHNT and CDR2 YYREEE (reference sequence). The CDR3 runs to 13 residues. Trimming took 1 base from V and 7 from J, leaving 11 bases between them. The CDR3 sequence: CASSLQGEGTQYF. For the CDR3, the DNA is TGTGCCAGCAGCTTGCAAGGAGAAGGGACCCAGTACTTC.